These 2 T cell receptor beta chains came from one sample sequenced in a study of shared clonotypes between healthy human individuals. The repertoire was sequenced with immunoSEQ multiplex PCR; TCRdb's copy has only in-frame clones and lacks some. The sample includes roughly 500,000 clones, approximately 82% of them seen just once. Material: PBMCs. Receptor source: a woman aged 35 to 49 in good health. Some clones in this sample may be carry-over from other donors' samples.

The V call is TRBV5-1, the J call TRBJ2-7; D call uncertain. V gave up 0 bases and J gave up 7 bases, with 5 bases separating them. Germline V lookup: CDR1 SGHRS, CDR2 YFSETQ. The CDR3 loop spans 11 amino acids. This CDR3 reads CASSLGPEQYF. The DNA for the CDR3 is TGCGCCAGCAGCTTGGGGCCGGAGCAGTACTTC.

CDR3 protein: CASRGSGAPGEQFF. In DNA, the CDR3 is TGTGCCAGCAGAGGATCGGGAGCCCCAGGTGAGCAGTTCTTC. This chain uses TRBV28 with TRBJ2-1, with D perhaps TRBD2 (6 bases). CDR1 is MDHEN, CDR2 SYDVKM, per germline. The CDR3 loop spans 14 amino acids. V lost 6 bases and J 9 bases, leaving 18 bases between the germline ends.